The sample holds a few counts of the clone carrying this T cell receptor (beta chain). The CDR3 is 15 residues long. Germline V gene sequence: CDR1 LGHNA, CDR2 YNFKEQ. V shed 7 bases and J shed 0 bases, with 15 bases lying between them. MiXCR, applied by TCRdb to the 5' RACE reads, yields one record per CDR3 protein. The sample contains about 62,000 distinct CDR3 sequences, 25% to 30% of which appear only once. V usage is TRBV4-2 and J usage is TRBJ1-1; tentative D call: TRBD1 (6 bases). The source of this sequence is a female donor with breast cancer. Sequenced material: tumor-infiltrating naive CD4+ T cells sorted from the breast tumor. This sample's subset: naive CD4+ T cells, CD4+CD45RA+CD25-. The CDR3 spells CASKDEDSMNTEAFF. CDR3 DNA: TGTGCCAGCAAGGATGAGGACAGCATGAACACTGAAGCTTTCTTT.